The 5 T cell receptor beta chains listed next were all sequenced from one sample in a study of cytomegalovirus exposure and HLA in healthy donors. PCR involved 60 Vbeta and 13 Jbeta primers. Here immunoSEQ multiplex PCR was the method, and the copy in TCRdb shows in-frame clones only, minus some. Of over 150,000 clones detected, around 72% appear once; the ten largest clones hold 2.5% to 3.5%. Specimen: PBMCs. These receptors were taken from a woman between 50 and 59 years old in good health and CMV-seropositive.

The chain couples TRBV30 to TRBJ1-2, with D unresolved. The germline CDR1 and CDR2 sequences are GTSNPN and SVGIG (reference sequence). This CDR3 is 15 amino acids long. The V and J ends lost 3 bases and 4 bases respectively, with 18 bases between them. Here the CDR3 reads CAWRLRAIRGYGYTF. CDR3 DNA sequence: TGTGCCTGGAGGCTACGGGCCATACGGGGCTATGGCTACACCTTC.

The genes are TRBV30 and TRBJ2-1, with 7 bases aligning to TRBD1. J was trimmed by 2 bases and V by 0 bases; bases with no gene match: 4. Germline V gene data show CDR1 as GTSNPN and CDR2 as SVGIG (reference sequence). The CDR3 extends over 15 amino acids. The CDR3 loop is CAWSVGQGAYNEQFF. The CDR3 DNA sequence: TGTGCCTGGAGTGTGGGGCAGGGGGCCTACAATGAGCAGTTCTTC. Together with reference TRBV30 and TRBJ2-1, the CDR3 gives the full variable domain: SQTIHQWPATLVQPVGSPLSLECTVEGTSNPNLYWYRQAAGRGLQLLFYSVGIGQISSEVPQNLSASRPQDRQFILSSKKLLLSDSGFYLCAWSVGQGAYNEQFFGPGTRLTVL.

V is TRBV28 and J is TRBJ1-2, with TRBD1 identical over 8 bases. The CDR3 contains 16 residues. The germline gives CDR1 MDHEN, CDR2 SYDVKM. Trimming cost V 4 bases and J 8 bases; bases outside gene matches: 15. The CDR3 spells CASSSARGQVIRGYTF. The CDR3 DNA sequence: TGTGCCAGCAGTTCAGCCAGGGGGCAAGTCATCCGAGGCTACACCTTC.

The genes are TRBV7-8 and TRBJ2-3, with 7 bases fitting TRBD1. This CDR3 contains 15 residues. The V and J ends lost 5 bases and 3 bases, in that order; junction bases with no gene match: 8. Germline V CDR1 and CDR2: SGHVS, FQNEAQ. CDR3 sequence (DNA): TGTGCCAGCAGCCCCCGACAGGGATATACAGATACGCAGTATTTT. Amino acids: CASSPRQGYTDTQYF.

The chain links TRBV6-5 to TRBJ1-6, with TRBD1 as a possible D gene (6 bases). The germline V and J ends were trimmed by 3 bases and 9 bases, with 12 bases remaining between them. Germline lookup yields CDR1 MNHEY and CDR2 SVGAGI. The CDR3 covers 14 residues. CDR3 DNA: TGTGCCAGCAGTTATACAGGGTGGGTTTCACCCCTCCACTTT. As protein: CASSYTGWVSPLHF.